This TCR beta chain was obtained from a study of blood T cell repertoires in COVID-19. The overall study: Italy, Spain and the United States were the sources of the convalescent and acute COVID-19 samples. PBMCs, B-cell-depleted T cells, or T cells were the source of the cDNA or gDNA that made up the material.

Germline assignment: CDR1 MNHNY and CDR2 SVGAGI (reference sequence). V gave up 6 bases and J gave up 2 bases, with 11 bases separating them. The CDR3 totals 15 residues. The sample holds one count of this clone. Authors' analysis steps: Estimation of nucleated cell counts was performed using reference gene primer amplification. Data came from immunoSEQ multiplex PCR; TCRdb stores just in-frame clones and leaves some out. The V and J calls and clone size are taken from that table; D and trimming were inferred from the DNA. Among approximately 360,000 clones, 89% were seen once, and the ten largest hold 1% to 1.5%.

V and J are TRBV6-6 and TRBJ1-6; D call uncertain. Input material: peripheral blood. This TCR was recovered from a man aged 40-50 years with acute or convalescent COVID-19. The CDR3 is CASRVGAPYNSPLHF. The CDR3 DNA follows: TGTGCCAGCAGAGTGGGCGCCCCCTATAATTCACCCCTCCACTTT.